By proportion, the clone carrying this T cell receptor beta chain is medium-sized. Its antigen is not identified. Autologous stem cell transplantation was followed by relapse in every patient, and brentuximab vedotin exposure varied. Assay: immunoSEQ multiplex PCR; the TCRdb copy retains only in-frame clones and omits some. The table includes about 41,000 clones, about 70% detected once. This sample was included in a study of PD-1 blockade in classical Hodgkin lymphoma. Study results and limitations: The origin of the repertoire differences remains undefined, with disease activity or prior therapy as possible causes. Healthy donors reportedly exceeded newly diagnosed patients in baseline TCR diversity. The study found that TCR diversity rose significantly by C4D1 in CD4+ but not CD8+ cells.

This CDR3 has 11 amino acids. The germline V and J ends were trimmed by 8 bases and 1 base, with 5 bases remaining between them. Germline-derived CDR1 and CDR2 are MNHEY and SMNVEV (reference sequence). This rearrangement joins TRBV27 to TRBJ1-1; D is uncertain. This specimen consisted of peripheral blood mononuclear cells (PBMCs), obtained at baseline. The receptor was derived from a human donor with classical Hodgkin lymphoma. The CDR3 loop reads CASGRNTEAFF. CDR3 nucleotides: TGTGCCAGCGGGAGGAACACTGAAGCTTTCTTT.